This record looks at one TCR beta chain sequence and its context. Which antigen it targets is not known. No qualities accompany the bases; no much larger clone lies one base away. This entry is derived from a study of shared T cell receptors in the human thymus (dated by TCRdb to the early 2020s). About the investigation overall: The study examined how self-reactive, shared T-cell receptor alpha chains are generated in the human thymus.

Libraries were built with the immunoSEQ multiplex PCR assay. TCRdb limited this immuneACCESS table to in-frame rearrangements with V and J called. A share of clones is missing; checked studies link under half to unresolved V genes, and the rest is unexplained. This sample holds about 380,000 clones; more than 85% were observed only once. The top ten clones comprise 0.02% of the sample. V ends up 7 bases short and J 5 bases short, with an unmatched junction base count of 10. The CDR3 numbers 15 residues from cysteine through phenylalanine. Only the CDR3 portion is preserved as DNA: 45 bases, with reading frame beginning at the first base. The CDR1 and CDR2 encoded by the germline V gene are WSHSY and SAAADI.

This sequence uses TRBV10-2 and TRBJ2-1; 8 bases in the middle match TRBD2. The receptor's source is a human donor. The source material was thymocytes. The CDR3 corresponds to CASKGGRSPDNEQFF. The nucleotide sequence reads as follows: TGCGCCAGCAAGGGCGGGAGGTCACCAGACAATGAGCAGTTCTTC.